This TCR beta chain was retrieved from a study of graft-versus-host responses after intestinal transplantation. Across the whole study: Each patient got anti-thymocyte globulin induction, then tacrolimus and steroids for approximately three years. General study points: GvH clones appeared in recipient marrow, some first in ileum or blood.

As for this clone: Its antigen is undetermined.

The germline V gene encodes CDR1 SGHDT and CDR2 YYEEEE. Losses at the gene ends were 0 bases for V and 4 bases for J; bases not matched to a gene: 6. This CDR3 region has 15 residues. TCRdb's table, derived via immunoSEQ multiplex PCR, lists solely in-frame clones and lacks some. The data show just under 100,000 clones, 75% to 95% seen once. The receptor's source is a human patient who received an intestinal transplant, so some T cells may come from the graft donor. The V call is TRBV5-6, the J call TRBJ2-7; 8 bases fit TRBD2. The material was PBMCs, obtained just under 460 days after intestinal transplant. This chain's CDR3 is CASSLAGGRGYEQYF. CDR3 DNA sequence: TGTGCCAGCAGCTTGGCGGGGGGGCGTGGATACGAGCAGTACTTC.